The following is a T cell receptor (gamma chain) sequence with its context. This clone was recorded a few times. The specificity of this receptor is unknown. A far larger clone differs by one base, so this is likely a read error. The sample holds other DNA sequences that translate to the same CDR3. The data originate from a study of γδ T cells in repeated Plasmodium falciparum infection (dated by TCRdb to about 2021). Some background on the complete study: The natural-infection arm enrolled Malian children exposed to intense seasonal malaria transmission, compared against age and gender matched Australian children. Four or five malaria-naive U.S. adults underwent four controlled human malaria infections by bites from P. falciparum NF54-infected Anopheles stephensi mosquitoes over around 590 days. Malian gammadelta TCR repertoires were analysed cross-sectionally during no-transmission periods and were analysed longitudinally across acute febrile malaria episodes. The study examined how repeated Plasmodium falciparum infection shapes the human gammadelta T cell repertoire, using natural infection in Mali and controlled human malaria infection. Controlled-infection subjects were sampled at baseline, immediately before selected infections, and 21 days after each infection.

Preparation of the library involved multiplex PCR. The run used an Illumina MiSeq. Each sorted gammadelta T cell sample was sequenced for both the TCR gamma (TRG) and TCR delta (TRD) chains. On the authors' methods: The repertoire analyses drew on clonotype tree plots, the accumulated frequency of the top 20 clonotypes, and diversity index (DI) and D75 metrics. Clones were re-identified by TCRdb from the public reads with CATT, and rows with the same DNA were merged. In this record, the V and J calls reflect TCRdb's handling and not the investigators' own analysis. This sample has around 25,000 gamma-chain clones in its table, and 3% of those were observed once. The ten biggest clones cover around a third of the sample. The paper's findings and limits, for the study overall: Generalizability was limited because the Malian cohort was drawn from a small rural village of predominantly one ethnic group. Analysis of inter-individual variability in gammadelta T cell responses was limited by the small size of the controlled-infection cohort.

The sequenced sample consisted of gamma-delta T cells from blood. This sequence was found in a pool of human donors (malaria-infected and uninfected, not separated).

The CDR3 protein is CATWDAVSGYKKLF. Here is the DNA: TGTGCTACCTGGGATGCAGTTTCCGGTTATAAGAAACTCTTT. The chain links TRGV4 with TRGJ1 or TRGJ2. Here the J gene came from matching the DNA to germline, since TCRdb omits it. For CDR1 and CDR2, the germline V gene lists EGSTGY and YDSYTSSV. From its cysteine to its phenylalanine, the CDR3 spans 14 amino acids. Here the CDR3 DNA is all that survives: 42 bases in frame from base 1.